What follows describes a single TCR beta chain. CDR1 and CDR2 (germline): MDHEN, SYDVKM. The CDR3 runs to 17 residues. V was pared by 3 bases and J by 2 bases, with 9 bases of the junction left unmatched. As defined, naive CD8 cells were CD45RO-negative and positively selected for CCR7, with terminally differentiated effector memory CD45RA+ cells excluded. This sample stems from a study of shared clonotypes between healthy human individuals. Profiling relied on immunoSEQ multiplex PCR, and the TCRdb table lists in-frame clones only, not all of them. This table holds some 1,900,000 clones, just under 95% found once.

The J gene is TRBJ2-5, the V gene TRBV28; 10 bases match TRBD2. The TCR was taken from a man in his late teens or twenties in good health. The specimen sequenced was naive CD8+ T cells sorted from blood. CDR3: CASSFLRSGGPQETQYF. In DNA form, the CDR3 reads TGTGCCAGCAGTTTCCTCCGTAGCGGGGGGCCTCAAGAGACCCAGTACTTC.